The 2 T cell receptor beta chains below come from one sample, sequenced in a study of vaccination effects on CD4 cells after COVID-19. For these receptors, no antigen is known. Ahead of sequencing, the ViraFEST assay grew antigen-specific CD4+ T cells using viral peptide pools. Subsequent to a culture period of less than twelve days, CD4+ T cells were isolated. Each participant was administered two doses of either the BNT162b2 or the mRNA-1273 vaccine. Some clones are missing from TCRdb's copy, which holds only in-frame ones; the method was immunoSEQ multiplex PCR. This sample has about 61,000 clones, with roughly 72% found just once. The material sequenced was CD4+ T cells from PBMCs cultured with HCoV-229E spike peptides, taken after COVID-19 vaccination. All receptors derive from a human donor who received a COVID-19 vaccine.

The gene calls are TRBV7-9 and TRBJ1-2, with 9 bases that match TRBD1. The CDR3 is 15 amino acids. The germline V gene has CDR1 SEHNR and CDR2 FQNEAQ (reference sequence). V gave up 4 bases and J gave up 8 bases; unmatched junction bases: 11. CDR3 amino acids: CASSSDRGVAIGYTF. For the CDR3, the DNA is TGTGCCAGCAGCTCGGACAGGGGAGTGGCAATCGGCTACACCTTC.

The chain combines TRBV6-5 with TRBJ2-7; 7 bases map to TRBD1. Looked up from germline, CDR1 is MNHEY and CDR2 is SVGAGI. With 5 bases clipped from V and 7 bases from J, the junction kept 8 bases outside the gene matches. This CDR3 is 13 amino acids long. The CDR3, as DNA: TGTGCCAGCAGTCCCCAGGGGGTGAGGGAGCAGTACGTC. Its protein product is CASSPQGVREQYV.